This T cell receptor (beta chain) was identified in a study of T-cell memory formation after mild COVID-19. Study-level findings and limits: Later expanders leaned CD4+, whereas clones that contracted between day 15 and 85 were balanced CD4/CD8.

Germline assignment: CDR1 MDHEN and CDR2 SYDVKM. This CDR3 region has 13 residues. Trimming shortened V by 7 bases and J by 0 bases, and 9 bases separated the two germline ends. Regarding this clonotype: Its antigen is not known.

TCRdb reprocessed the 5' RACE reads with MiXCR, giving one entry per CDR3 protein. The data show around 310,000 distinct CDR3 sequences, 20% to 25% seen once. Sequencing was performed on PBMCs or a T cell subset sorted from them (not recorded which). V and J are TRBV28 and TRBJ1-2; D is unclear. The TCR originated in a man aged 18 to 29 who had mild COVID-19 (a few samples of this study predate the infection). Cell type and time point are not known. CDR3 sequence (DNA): TGTGCCAGCATTAGTATGACTAACTATGGCTACACCTTC. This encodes CASISMTNYGYTF.